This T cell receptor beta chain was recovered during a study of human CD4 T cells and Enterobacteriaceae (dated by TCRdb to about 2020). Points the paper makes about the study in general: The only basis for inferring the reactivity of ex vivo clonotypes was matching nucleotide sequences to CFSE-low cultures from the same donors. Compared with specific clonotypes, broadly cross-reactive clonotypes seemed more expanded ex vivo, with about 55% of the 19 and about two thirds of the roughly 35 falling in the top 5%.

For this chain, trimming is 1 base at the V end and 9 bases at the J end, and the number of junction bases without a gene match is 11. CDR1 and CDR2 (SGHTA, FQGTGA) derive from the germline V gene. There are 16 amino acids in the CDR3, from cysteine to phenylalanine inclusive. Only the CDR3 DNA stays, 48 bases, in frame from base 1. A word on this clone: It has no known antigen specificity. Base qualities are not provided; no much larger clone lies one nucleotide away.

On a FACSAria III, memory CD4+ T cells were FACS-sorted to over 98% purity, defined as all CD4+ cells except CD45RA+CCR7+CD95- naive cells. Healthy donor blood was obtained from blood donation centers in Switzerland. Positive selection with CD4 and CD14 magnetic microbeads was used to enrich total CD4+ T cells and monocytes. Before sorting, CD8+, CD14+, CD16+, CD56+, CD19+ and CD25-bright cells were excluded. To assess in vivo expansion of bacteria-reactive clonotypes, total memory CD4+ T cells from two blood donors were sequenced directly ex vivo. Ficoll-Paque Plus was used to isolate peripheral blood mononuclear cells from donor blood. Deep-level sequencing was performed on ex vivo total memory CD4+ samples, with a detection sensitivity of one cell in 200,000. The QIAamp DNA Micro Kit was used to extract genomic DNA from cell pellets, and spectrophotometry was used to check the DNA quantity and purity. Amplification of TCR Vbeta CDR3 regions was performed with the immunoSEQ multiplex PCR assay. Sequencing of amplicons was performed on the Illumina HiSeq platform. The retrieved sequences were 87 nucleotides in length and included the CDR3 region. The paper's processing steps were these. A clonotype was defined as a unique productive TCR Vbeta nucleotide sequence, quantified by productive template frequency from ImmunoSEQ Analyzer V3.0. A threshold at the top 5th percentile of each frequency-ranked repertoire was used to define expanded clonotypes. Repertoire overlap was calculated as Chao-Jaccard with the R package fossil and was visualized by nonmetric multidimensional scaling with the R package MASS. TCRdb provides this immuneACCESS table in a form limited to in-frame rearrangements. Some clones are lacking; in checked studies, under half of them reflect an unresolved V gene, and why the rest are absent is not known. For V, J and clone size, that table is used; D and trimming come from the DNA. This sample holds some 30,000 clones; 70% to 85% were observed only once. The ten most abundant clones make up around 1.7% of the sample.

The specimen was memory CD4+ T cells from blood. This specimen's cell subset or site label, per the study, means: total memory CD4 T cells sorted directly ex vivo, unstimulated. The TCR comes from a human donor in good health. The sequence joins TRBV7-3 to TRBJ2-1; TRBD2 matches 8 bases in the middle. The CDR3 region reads CASSLSAGGPTTEQFF. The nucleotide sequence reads TGTGCCAGCAGCTTAAGTGCGGGAGGACCTACAACTGAGCAGTTCTTC.